This T cell receptor (beta chain) is from a study of breast tumors, draining lymph nodes, adjacent tissues (dated by TCRdb to the mid-2010s). In the study overall: TCR beta repertoires were compared across tumor, adjacent nontumor tissue and axillary lymph nodes obtained from breast cancer patients. In human breast cancer, the study set out to evaluate how tumor, surrounding tissue and draining lymph node repertoires relate to one another and whether T cells may move between these sites. The investigation overall reported the following: Tumor and nontumor tissue repertoires were found to be significantly more similar in luminal-like than in basal-like breast cancer. Tumors showed preferential V and J gene usage, and their T-cell repertoire diversity fell below that of lymph nodes yet above that of nontumor tissue. Rather than being directly demonstrated, the conclusion that tumor T cells originate in lymph nodes was presented as consistent with a hypothesis. The data were considered consistent with the idea that most tumor T cells come from the lymph node and then expand in tumor tissue.

Lymph node samples came from the axillary draining lymph nodes of breast cancer patients. Sequencing used an Illumina HiSeq 2000. Multiplex PCR amplification was used to generate the TCR beta chain libraries. High-throughput sequencing was used to analyze the amplified TCR beta chain products. The public reads were reanalyzed by TCRdb: fastp trimming at Q25, MiXCR alignment, in-frame beta chains only. For every CDR3 protein sequence, its rows merge into one entry that carries the most common genes and DNA. For this sample there are approximately 230,000 distinct CDR3 sequences; 30% to 35% appear just once. The top ten constitute approximately 3.6% of the sample. This clonotype has a count of ten or more. The target of this receptor is not known. The input lacks base qualities; no much larger clone sits a single base away. The germline V gene specifies MRHNA as CDR1 and SNTAGT as CDR2. V lost 5 bases and J lost 3 bases; the stretch between them is 10 bases long. Inclusive of the bounding cysteine and phenylalanine, the CDR3 is 14 residues long. Left in the record is the CDR3 DNA by itself, 42 bases read in frame from the first base.

Sequencing was done on a sample of axillary lymph node tissue. This sequence originates from a female donor with breast cancer. Some clones in this sample may be carry-over from other donors' samples. Recombination joined TRBV6-4 with TRBJ2-2; the best D guess is TRBD2, with 5 bases matching. Read as DNA, the sequence is TGTGCCAGCAGTCAGAGCGGAGACACCGGGGAGCTGTTTTTT. The encoded protein is CASSQSGDTGELFF.